This TCR beta chain was identified in a study of blood T cell repertoires in COVID-19. In the authors' methods: Nucleated cell counts were estimated from reference gene primer amplification. The data were produced by immunoSEQ multiplex PCR, yet TCRdb's version contains in-frame clones alone and is incomplete. Clonal size and the V and J genes are those of that table, whereas D and trimming came from the DNA. Counted here are about 250,000 clones, almost 85% occurring once; the ten biggest clones make up about 5.1%. Trimming cost V 10 bases and J 6 bases; bases outside gene matches: 6. From germline, CDR1 is SGHAT and CDR2 FQNNGV. CDR3 length: 13 residues.

The receptor's source is a man aged 50 to 59 with active or convalescent COVID-19. The chain employs TRBV11-2 and TRBJ2-7; TRBD2 matches at 13 bases. Specimen: peripheral blood. The CDR3 here is CATRTSGSSEQYF. CDR3 DNA sequence: TGTGCCACCAGGACTAGCGGGAGTTCCGAGCAGTACTTC.